This T cell receptor beta chain originates from a study of T cell changes during pregnancy in multiple sclerosis. The germline V and J ends were trimmed by 5 bases and 7 bases, with 17 bases remaining between them. The CDR3 spans 13 residues. Germline V lookup: CDR1 GTSNPN, CDR2 SVGIG (reference sequence). Method: immunoSEQ multiplex PCR; TCRdb's copy keeps in-frame clones and lacks some. The sample contains 85,000 to 120,000 clones, 85% to 95% of which appear only once. The TCR was taken from a female donor with multiple sclerosis, enrolled in a pregnancy study. The sequenced sample was peripheral blood, obtained after pregnancy. The rearrangement uses TRBV30 and TRBJ1-1; D is ambiguous. The CDR3 nucleotides are TGTGCCTGGGTCGGATTTCCTAGAGGTGAAGCTTTCTTT. Amino acid sequence: CAWVGFPRGEAFF.